This T cell receptor beta chain was observed in a study of T cell repertoires in cytomegalovirus infection. Across the study: Well-studied HLA-B-restricted CMV epitopes were used in the study alongside recently identified HLA-C-restricted ones.

The CDR3 is made up of 15 amino acids. Germline CDR1 reads SEHNR; CDR2 reads FQNEAQ (reference sequence). The V gene lost 3 bases and the J gene lost 2 bases, with 13 bases spanning the gap. TCRdb re-called the reads with MiXCR, one entry per CDR3 protein. The sample lists approximately 1,000,000 distinct CDR3 sequences, roughly 30% occurring once. General study points: The ex vivo response was dominated by HLA-C-restricted CMV-specific TCR beta clonotypes.

This clonotype was observed a handful of times. The antigen is not known. The receptor was derived from a human donor in good health (CMV status not recorded). Some clones in this sample may be carry-over from other donors' samples. The chain is built from TRBV7-9 and TRBJ2-5; a possible D gene is TRBD2 (6 bases). Sample: cultured CD8+ T cells from PBMCs, taken from culture after CMV antigen stimulation. The CDR3 here is CASSFYKAGQETQYF. CDR3 coding DNA: TGTGCCAGCAGCTTTTACAAGGCGGGGCAAGAGACCCAGTACTTC.